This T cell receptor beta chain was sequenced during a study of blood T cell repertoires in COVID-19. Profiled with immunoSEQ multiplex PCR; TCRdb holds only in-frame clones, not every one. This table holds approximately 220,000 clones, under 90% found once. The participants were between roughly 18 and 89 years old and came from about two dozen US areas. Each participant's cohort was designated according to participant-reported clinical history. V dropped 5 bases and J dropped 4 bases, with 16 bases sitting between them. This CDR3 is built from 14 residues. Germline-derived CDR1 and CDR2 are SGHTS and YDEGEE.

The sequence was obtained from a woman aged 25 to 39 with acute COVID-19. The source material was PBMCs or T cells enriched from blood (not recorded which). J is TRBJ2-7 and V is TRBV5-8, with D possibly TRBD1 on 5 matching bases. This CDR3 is CASSRGQGFYEQYF. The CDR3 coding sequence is TGTGCCAGCAGTCGTGGTCAGGGTTTTTACGAGCAGTACTTC.